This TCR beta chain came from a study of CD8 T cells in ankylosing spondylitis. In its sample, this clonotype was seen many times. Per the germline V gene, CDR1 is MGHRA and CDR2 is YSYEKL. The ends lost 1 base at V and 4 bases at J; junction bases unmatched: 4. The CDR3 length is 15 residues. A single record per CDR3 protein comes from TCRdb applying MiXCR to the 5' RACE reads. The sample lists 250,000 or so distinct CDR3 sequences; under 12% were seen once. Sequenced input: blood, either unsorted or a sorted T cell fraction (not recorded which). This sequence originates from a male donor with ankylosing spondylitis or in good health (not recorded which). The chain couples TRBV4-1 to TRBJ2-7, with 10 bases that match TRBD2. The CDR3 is CASSQGASGSYEQYF. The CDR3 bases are TGCGCCAGCAGCCAAGGGGCTAGCGGGAGTTACGAGCAGTACTTC.